The 22 T cell receptor beta chains below all came from one sample that was sequenced in a study of blood T cell repertoires in COVID-19. Assay used: immunoSEQ multiplex PCR; TCRdb lists only in-frame clones, some missing. The sample lists 45,000 to 65,000 clones; approximately 86% were seen once. The sequenced material came from peripheral blood. The receptors originated from a man aged 35 to 55 with acute or convalescent COVID-19.

The chain links TRBV30 to TRBJ1-6, with D unclear. V was shortened by 2 bases and J by 7 bases, with 12 bases between the two germline ends. From germline, CDR1 is GTSNPN and CDR2 SVGIG (reference sequence). This CDR3 is built from 14 residues. The CDR3 here is CAWSTSGSNSPLHF. The CDR3 DNA reads as TGTGCCTGGAGTACAAGTGGTAGCAATTCACCCCTCCACTTT.

V usage is TRBV5-6 and J usage is TRBJ2-5; D call uncertain. Looked up from germline, CDR1 is SGHDT and CDR2 is YYEEEE. The CDR3 length is 15 residues. V was clipped by 1 base and J by 2 bases, with 12 bases between them. CDR3 residues: CASSLRLTSQETQYF. CDR3 nucleotide sequence: TGTGCCAGCAGCTTGCGACTCACGAGTCAAGAGACCCAGTACTTC. Combining the CDR3 with reference TRBV5-6 and TRBJ2-5 gives the whole variable domain DAGVTQSPTHLIKTRGQQVTLRCSPKSGHDTVSWYQQALGQGPQFIFQYYEEEERQRGNFPDRFSGHQFPNYSSELNVNALLLGDSALYLCASSLRLTSQETQYFGPGTRLLVL.

This CDR3 reads CASSSGSGANVLTF. CDR3 sequence (DNA): TGTGCCAGCAGCTCAGGGTCCGGGGCCAACGTCCTGACTTTC. The V gene is TRBV7-9, the J gene TRBJ2-6; D is perhaps TRBD1 (5 bases). V was pared by 4 bases and J by 4 bases, with 8 bases between. CDR1 is SEHNR, CDR2 FQNEAQ, per germline (reference sequence). This CDR3 has 14 residues.

The chain uses TRBV7-9 and TRBJ2-1; 12 nucleotides match TRBD2. Germline V gives CDR1 SEHNR, CDR2 FQNEAQ (reference sequence). The trim removed 6 bases at V and 8 bases at J, leaving 5 bases unmatched. The CDR3 runs 14 residues. In nucleotides, the CDR3 is TGTGCCAGCAGTCCCCTAGCGGGAGGGGATGAGCAGTTCTTC. It specifies CASSPLAGGDEQFF.

The gene calls are TRBV10-3 and TRBJ2-1; TRBD1 matches at 10 bases. The CDR3 extends over 15 amino acids. V lost 4 bases to trimming and J lost 8 bases; unmatched junction nucleotides: 8. Germline V CDR1 and CDR2: ENHRY, SYGVKD. CDR3 amino acids: CAISGGQGKRDEQFF. As DNA, the CDR3 is TGTGCCATCAGTGGGGGACAGGGGAAGCGGGATGAGCAGTTCTTC.

The chain has TRBV3-1 (or the pseudogene TRBV3-2) and TRBJ2-3; 7 bases are a match to TRBD2. The CDR3 runs to 15 residues. CDR1 is LGHDT, CDR2 YNNKEL, per germline (reference sequence). The ends lost 2 bases at V and 4 bases at J; junction bases unmatched: 6. The CDR3 sequence is CASSQMTGGADTQYF. Here the CDR3 DNA reads TGTGCCAGCAGCCAAATGACGGGGGGAGCAGATACGCAGTATTTT.

The chain recombines TRBV6-2 or TRBV6-3 with TRBJ2-7; D not certain. Germline CDR1 MNHEY, CDR2 SVGEGT. The CDR3 length is 16 residues. Between the trimmed V and J ends, which lost 4 bases and 2 bases, there was a span of 18 bases. The CDR3 sequence is CASSSQRVSSAYEQYF. In DNA, the CDR3 is TGTGCCAGCAGTTCCCAACGGGTCTCAAGTGCCTACGAGCAGTACTTC.

The chain combines TRBV2 with TRBJ2-2; D is unclear. This CDR3 spans 13 amino acids. V lost 4 bases, J lost 9 bases, and 12 bases lay in between. Germline-derived CDR1 and CDR2 are SNHLY and FYNNEI. CDR3 sequence reads: CASSGGEVRELFF. CDR3 sequence (DNA): TGTGCCAGCAGTGGCGGCGAGGTCCGGGAGCTGTTTTTT. Full variable domain (rest looked up from reference TRBV2 and TRBJ2-2): EPEVTQTPSHQVTQMGQEVILRCVPISNHLYFYWYRQILGQKVEFLVSFYNNEISEKSEIFDDQFSVERPDGSNFTLKIRSTKLEDSAMYFCASSGGEVRELFFGEGSRLTVL.

This sequence joins TRBV2 and TRBJ1-4; D may be TRBD1 (5 bases). Germline V gene sequence: CDR1 SNHLY, CDR2 FYNNEI. V gave up 6 bases and J gave up 3 bases, with 14 bases separating them. The CDR3 length is 15 residues. Here the CDR3 reads CASSVRPGANEKLFF. The CDR3 nucleotides read TGTGCCAGCAGCGTAAGGCCGGGGGCTAATGAAAAACTGTTTTTT.

The V and J genes are TRBV5-4 and TRBJ2-5; weak D call: TRBD1 (5 bases). Germline V gene sequence: CDR1 SGHNT, CDR2 YYREEE (reference sequence). The CDR3 has 14 amino acids. V was shortened by 1 base and J by 7 bases, with 14 bases between the two germline ends. The DNA of the CDR3 is TGTGCCAGCAGCTTGAAAACTACCCAGGGGACCCAGTACTTC. Protein: CASSLKTTQGTQYF.

The chain uses TRBV7-8 and TRBJ1-3; D perhaps matches TRBD1 (6 bases). The length of the CDR3 is 14 residues. The ends were cut back, 9 bases at V and 0 bases at J, with 12 bases in the middle. Germline-derived CDR1 and CDR2 are SGHVS and FQNEAQ. The CDR3 is CASRQALSGNTIYF. CDR3 nucleotides: TGTGCCAGTCGACAGGCGCTCTCTGGAAACACCATATATTTT.

The chain employs TRBV5-1 and TRBJ1-6; the match to TRBD1 covers 7 bases. V lost 3 bases, J lost 6 bases, and 3 bases stayed unmatched. The CDR3 covers 14 residues. The germline gives CDR1 SGHRS, CDR2 YFSETQ. CDR3 sequence reads: CASSWDSSNSPLHF. CDR3 nucleotides: TGCGCCAGCAGCTGGGACAGTTCTAATTCACCCCTCCACTTT.

The V gene is TRBV19, the J gene TRBJ1-2; no definite D call. The CDR3 loop spans 14 amino acids. Germline V gene sequence: CDR1 LNHDA, CDR2 SQIVND (reference sequence). With 2 bases removed from V and 0 bases from J, the gap between germline ends came to 7 bases. CDR3 sequence reads: CASSINGPNYGYTF. In nucleotides, the CDR3 is TGTGCCAGTAGTATAAACGGTCCTAACTATGGCTACACCTTC.

V is TRBV6-1 and J is TRBJ2-4; 8 bases align to TRBD2. The CDR3 extends over 19 amino acids. The ends lost 0 bases at V and 0 bases at J; junction bases unmatched: 10. CDR1 and CDR2 from the germline V gene are MNHNS and SASEGT. The CDR3 sequence: CASSEAGGGTELAKNIQYF. In DNA, the CDR3 is TGTGCCAGCAGTGAAGCGGGCGGGGGGACCGAACTAGCCAAAAACATTCAGTACTTC.

V is TRBV24-1 and J is TRBJ1-2; 9 bases agree with TRBD1. The CDR3 has 14 amino acids. The V and J ends lost 3 bases and 5 bases, in that order; junction bases with no gene match: 3. CDR1 is KGHDR, CDR2 SFDVKD, per germline. CDR3: CATSDAGQGYGYTF. In nucleotides, the CDR3 is TGTGCCACCAGTGATGCGGGACAGGGATATGGCTACACCTTC.

The CDR3: CASSERAGGWHEQFF. In DNA form, the CDR3 reads TGTGCCAGCAGTGAACGCGCGGGGGGGTGGCATGAGCAGTTCTTC. V usage is TRBV6-1 and J usage is TRBJ2-1; 9 bases map to TRBD2. CDR1 is MNHNS, CDR2 SASEGT, per germline. The CDR3 consists of 15 residues. Losses at the gene ends were 2 bases for V and 8 bases for J; bases not matched to a gene: 7.

This clone was seen only once. The V and J genes are TRBV5-8 and TRBJ2-3; 8 bases align to TRBD2. The V and J ends lost 0 bases and 6 bases, in that order; junction bases with no gene match: 3. CDR1 is SGHTS, CDR2 YDEGEE, per germline. The CDR3 covers 14 residues. This CDR3 reads CASSLAGGADTQYF. DNA for the CDR3: TGTGCCAGCAGCTTGGCCGGGGGGGCGGATACGCAGTATTTT.

CDR3 DNA sequence: TGTGCCAGCCAGGAACAGGGGGCCTCCTACAATGAGCAGTTCTTC. Translation: CASQEQGASYNEQFF. V usage is TRBV28 and J usage is TRBJ2-1; 9 bases are shared with TRBD1. V trimming: 8 bases; J trimming: 0 bases; junction bases outside the gene matches: 5. The CDR3 runs to 15 residues. The germline CDR1 and CDR2 sequences are MDHEN and SYDVKM.

This clone was detected a few times. The CDR3 protein is CASSDGGALQPQHF. CDR3 in DNA: TGTGCCAGCAGTGACGGTGGGGCATTACAGCCCCAGCATTTT. V is TRBV2 and J is TRBJ1-5; maybe TRBD1 (5 bases). CDR1 is SNHLY, CDR2 FYNNEI, per germline. Between the trimmed V and J ends, which lost 3 bases and 7 bases, there was a span of 13 bases. There are 14 residues in the CDR3.

The rearrangement joins TRBV5-1 to TRBJ2-4, with D perhaps matching TRBD1 (5 bases). CDR1 is SGHRS and CDR2 is YFSETQ in the germline V gene. The germline V and J ends were trimmed by 3 bases and 5 bases, with 15 bases remaining between them. The CDR3 has 15 residues. CDR3: CASSYSGRVENIQYF. In nucleotides, the CDR3 is TGCGCCAGCAGCTACTCTGGCAGGGTCGAAAACATTCAGTACTTC.

The genes are TRBV5-1 and TRBJ2-5, with 10 positions matching TRBD1. After removal of 4 bases from V and 3 bases from J, the junction contained 3 bases not matched to a gene. CDR3 length: 14 amino acids. From germline, CDR1 is SGHRS and CDR2 YFSETQ. This chain's CDR3 is CASSPGTGEETQYF. CDR3 coding DNA: TGCGCCAGCAGCCCCGGGACAGGGGAAGAGACCCAGTACTTC.

The chain combines TRBV10-2 with TRBJ2-7; TRBD2 agrees at 7 bases. The CDR3 consists of 14 residues. The V gene's germline CDR1 is WSHSY and CDR2 SAAADI. Trimming removed 7 bases from V and 1 base from J; junction bases left unmatched: 7. The CDR3 region has the DNA TGCGCCAGCAAGTCCGGGACTAAGTCCTACGAGCAGTACTTC. Its translation: CASKSGTKSYEQYF.